This entry lists 8 T cell receptor beta chains sequenced from one sample in a study of beta chain features in type 1 diabetes. Isolated RNA was reverse transcribed in full, so expressed TCRB transcripts were sequenced. Only in-frame clones appear in the TCRdb table, and some are missing; sequencing was by immunoSEQ multiplex PCR. Of about 450,000 clones listed, roughly 11% are singletons. Sequencing input: naive CD4+ T cells from blood. The receptors stem from a woman in her late teens or twenties in good health.

The chain has TRBV18 and TRBJ2-1, with D perhaps matching TRBD2 (5 bases). The germline V gene encodes CDR1 KGHSH and CDR2 LQKENI. The CDR3 runs 15 residues. Between the trimmed V and J ends, which lost 5 bases and 4 bases, there was a span of 15 bases. In DNA form, the CDR3 reads TGTGCCAGCTCAGCGGCTAGCTCGGGTTACAATGAGCAGTTCTTC. Its translation: CASSAASSGYNEQFF.

This clone was counted a few times. This chain links TRBV4-2 with TRBJ2-6; D is ambiguous. Germline CDR1 LGHNA, CDR2 YNFKEQ. V was cut by 0 bases and J by 1 base, with 10 bases left in between. This CDR3 spans 17 amino acids. This CDR3 is CASSQDGTRSGANVLTF. The CDR3 coding sequence is TGTGCCAGCAGCCAAGATGGTACGCGGTCTGGGGCCAACGTCCTGACTTTC.

The table lists this clone with a few counts. This chain connects TRBV4-3 to TRBJ2-6; D is undetermined. Germline V gives CDR1 LGHNA, CDR2 YSLEER. The CDR3 extends over 13 amino acids. Deletions cut 9 bases from V and 0 bases from J, with 6 bases between. Written as DNA, the CDR3 is TGCGCCAGTCGGAGCTCTGGGGCCAACGTCCTGACTTTC. As protein: CASRSSGANVLTF.

This clone was recorded a few times. The rearrangement joins TRBV9 to TRBJ1-1; the D gene is possibly TRBD1 (5 bases). V lost 4 bases and J 3 bases, leaving 13 bases between the germline ends. CDR1 is SGDLS and CDR2 is YYNGEE in the germline V gene. This CDR3 region has 14 residues. The CDR3 coding sequence is TGTGCCAGCAGCCCCGACAGTAAATACACTGAAGCTTTCTTT. Translation: CASSPDSKYTEAFF. Full variable domain (remainder filled in from reference TRBV9 and TRBJ1-1): DSGVTQTPKHLITATGQRVTLRCSPRSGDLSVYWYQQSLDQGLQFLIQYYNGEERAKGNILERFSAQQFPDLHSELNLSSLELGDSALYFCASSPDSKYTEAFFGQGTRLTVV.

At least ten counts were recorded for this clone. J is TRBJ2-4 and V is TRBV7-8; the D is unclear. This CDR3 spans 15 amino acids. Between the trimmed V and J ends, which lost 1 base and 1 base, there was a span of 8 bases. CDR1 is SGHVS, CDR2 FQNEAQ, per germline. CDR3: CASSLEVFAKNIQYF. As DNA, the CDR3 is TGTGCCAGCAGCTTAGAGGTGTTTGCCAAAAACATTCAGTACTTC.

There are a few counts of this clone. The chain employs TRBV15 and TRBJ2-5; D remains unclear. Germline CDR1 and CDR2: LNHNV and YYDKDF (reference sequence). The CDR3 loop spans 11 amino acids. Trimming cost V 5 bases and J 3 bases, with 4 bases left between them. The chain's CDR3 is CATSHEETQYF. In DNA, the CDR3 is TGTGCCACCAGCCACGAAGAGACCCAGTACTTC.

This chain connects TRBV20-1 to TRBJ2-3, with D perhaps matching TRBD2 (5 bases). Germline V CDR1 and CDR2: DFQATT, SNEGSKA (reference sequence). This CDR3 contains 11 residues. V lost 6 bases to trimming and J lost 6 bases, with 10 bases between them. This CDR3 reads CSARGRDTQYF. For the CDR3, the DNA is TGCAGTGCCCGAGGGCGGGATACGCAGTATTTT.

The gene calls are TRBV7-2 and TRBJ1-2; 10 positions agree with TRBD1. V shed 4 bases and J 8 bases; nucleotides not matched to a gene: 4. Germline-derived CDR1 and CDR2 are SGHTA and FQGNSA. The CDR3 is made up of 13 amino acids. This CDR3 is CASSSGTGDGYTF. The CDR3 bases are TGTGCCAGCAGCTCTGGGACAGGGGACGGCTACACCTTC. The entire variable domain, with the rest obtained from reference TRBV7-2 and TRBJ1-2, is as follows: GAGVSQSPSNKVTEKGKDVELRCDPISGHTALYWYRQSLGQGLEFLIYFQGNSAPDKSGLPSDRFSAERTGGSVSTLTIQRTQQEDSAVYLCASSSGTGDGYTFGSGTRLTVV.